These 30 T cell receptor beta chains were sequenced from one sample in a study of radiation and T cells in renal cell carcinoma. Described time point: blood 4 weeks post-SBRT, at nephrectomy. Regarding treatment: 15 Gy SBRT to primary tumor, nephrectomy 4 weeks later. TCRdb's table, derived via immunoSEQ multiplex PCR, lists solely in-frame clones and lacks some. This table holds about 170,000 clones, 88% found once. The starting material was blood, obtained from a patient whose treatment included radiotherapy and nephrectomy. All receptors come from a woman aged 45-60 years with renal cell carcinoma.

V and J are TRBV6-5 and TRBJ2-3; D is unclear. Germline V gene sequence: CDR1 MNHEY, CDR2 SVGAGI. The V and J ends lost 6 bases and 0 bases respectively, with 7 bases between them. The CDR3 runs to 13 residues. CDR3 nucleotide sequence: TGTGCCAGCAGGCGCGGTAGCACAGATACGCAGTATTTT. Translating gives CASRRGSTDTQYF.

The chain recombines TRBV30 with TRBJ2-7, with 8 bases lining up with TRBD1. This CDR3 comprises 15 residues. V lost 0 bases, J lost 3 bases, and 7 bases stayed unmatched. The germline V gene encodes CDR1 GTSNPN and CDR2 SVGIG (reference sequence). The CDR3, as DNA: TGTGCCTGGAGTGTACTGGGGACAGGTCGCTACGAGCAGTACTTC. It is translated as CAWSVLGTGRYEQYF.

The rearrangement uses TRBV19 and TRBJ2-2, with 7 nucleotides matching TRBD2. The V segment lost 3 bases and the J segment 1 base; nucleotides outside the gene matches: 5. CDR1 is LNHDA and CDR2 is SQIVND in the germline V gene (reference sequence). The CDR3 is 16 residues long. The DNA for the CDR3 is TGTGCCAGTAGTATCTGGTTAGCGGGGAACACCGGGGAGCTGTTTTTT. Translating it yields CASSIWLAGNTGELFF.

This chain connects TRBV10-3 to TRBJ2-1; TRBD2 aligns across 16 bases. The CDR3 is 19 residues long. CDR1 ENHRY and CDR2 SYGVKD come from the germline V gene. The V segment lost 0 bases and the J segment 5 bases; nucleotides outside the gene matches: 7. In DNA form, the CDR3 reads TGTGCCATCAGTGAGTCGTTGGGGACTAGCGGGGGGGTTAACAATGAGCAGTTCTTC. It codes for CAISESLGTSGGVNNEQFF.

The gene calls are TRBV4-2 and TRBJ2-1; TRBD2 aligns across 7 bases. V shed 3 bases and J 11 bases; nucleotides not matched to a gene: 16. Germline-derived CDR1 and CDR2 are LGHNA and YNFKEQ. The CDR3 sequence is 16 residues long. CDR3 loop: CASSQETSLMGSQQFF. For the CDR3, the DNA is TGTGCCAGCAGCCAGGAGACTAGCCTAATGGGCTCCCAGCAGTTCTTC.

This sequence joins TRBV5-1 and TRBJ1-4, with TRBD1 as a possible D gene (5 bases). V lost 6 bases and J lost 8, with 23 bases in between. Germline CDR1 and CDR2: SGHRS and YFSETQ. The length of the CDR3 is 16 residues. CDR3 DNA: TGCGCCAGCACCCCTCTTGGAAGGTTAGGGGAGGAAAAACTGTTTTTT. It specifies CASTPLGRLGEEKLFF.

This clone was picked up one time. This chain uses TRBV11-2 with TRBJ2-2; 11 bases match TRBD2. The CDR3 is 16 amino acids. Germline V gene lookup returns CDR1 SGHAT and CDR2 FQNNGV. The J segment lost 1 base and the V segment lost 5 bases, leaving 3 bases of the junction unmatched. This CDR3 reads CASSLGTSGNTGELFF. The CDR3 DNA reads as TGTGCCAGCAGCCTAGGGACTAGCGGGAACACCGGGGAGCTGTTTTTT. The variable domain in full, with the rest retrieved from reference TRBV11-2 and TRBJ2-2, is EAGVAQSPRYKIIEKRQSVAFWCNPISGHATLYWYQQILGQGPKLLIQFQNNGVVDDSQLPKDRFSAERLKGVDSTLKIQPAKLEDSAVYLCASSLGTSGNTGELFFGEGSRLTVL.

The rearrangement joins TRBV7-9 to TRBJ1-4; D ambiguous. CDR3 length equals 14 residues. The germline V gene encodes CDR1 SEHNR and CDR2 FQNEAQ (reference sequence). Trimming left V 5 bases short and J 4 bases short, with 11 bases between. The CDR3 loop reads CASSRSGVNEKLFF. The CDR3 region has the DNA TGTGCCAGCAGCCGCTCGGGCGTTAATGAAAAACTGTTTTTT.

This clone was recorded only once. The chain uses TRBV6-1 and TRBJ1-2; D not certain. The CDR3 is 15 amino acids. CDR1 is MNHNS, CDR2 SASEGT, per germline. V lost 3 bases and J 2 bases, leaving 13 bases between the germline ends. The CDR3: CASSEVYAGNYGYTF. CDR3 nucleotide sequence: TGTGCCAGCAGTGAGGTCTACGCGGGCAACTATGGCTACACCTTC.

This clone was counted a single time. The chain couples TRBV23-1 to TRBJ2-5, with a possible D match to TRBD2 (6 bases). TRBV23-1 falls under the ORF class, with uncertain function. V gave up 7 bases and J gave up 5 bases, with 17 bases separating them. This CDR3 contains 14 residues. The CDR3 DNA reads as TGCGCCAGCACCCCATCCGGGGAGGAGGAGACCCAGTACTTC. This codes for CASTPSGEEETQYF.

The gene calls are TRBV5-1 and TRBJ2-3, with TRBD1 identical over 11 bases. Germline V lookup: CDR1 SGHRS, CDR2 YFSETQ. V lost 0 bases, J lost 5 bases, and 5 bases stayed unmatched. The CDR3 length is 16 residues. The CDR3 loop reads CASSLGGQGAGDTQYF. Written as DNA, the CDR3 is TGCGCCAGCAGCTTGGGAGGACAGGGGGCAGGAGATACGCAGTATTTT.

This clone was observed once. The rearrangement uses TRBV19 and TRBJ1-5; D ambiguous. Germline V gene data show CDR1 as LNHDA and CDR2 as SQIVND (reference sequence). The CDR3 has 13 residues. V was shortened by 3 bases and J by 4 bases, with 7 bases between the two germline ends. This CDR3 reads CASSMSANQPQHF. CDR3 coding DNA: TGTGCCAGTAGTATGTCGGCAAATCAGCCCCAGCATTTT.

V is TRBV19 and J is TRBJ1-5; no firm D call. V was shortened by 6 bases and J by 6 bases, with 12 bases between the two germline ends. This CDR3 comprises 13 residues. CDR1 LNHDA and CDR2 SQIVND come from the germline V gene (reference sequence). CDR3 nucleotide sequence: TGTGCCAGTAGCCCCACACAAAGTCAGCCCCAGCATTTT. Translation: CASSPTQSQPQHF.

The rearrangement links TRBV11-2 to TRBJ1-3; 9 positions agree with TRBD1. J lost 14 bases, V lost 5 bases, and 13 bases had no gene match. Per germline, CDR1 SGHAT and CDR2 FQNNGV. The CDR3 covers 14 residues. The CDR3 loop is CASSRTGESLALYF. CDR3 sequence (DNA): TGTGCCAGCAGCCGGACAGGGGAGAGCTTGGCCCTATATTTT.

The chain joins TRBV11-2 to TRBJ2-2; 11 bases agree with TRBD1. With 4 bases clipped from V and 4 bases from J, the junction kept 5 bases outside the gene matches. Germline V gene sequence: CDR1 SGHAT, CDR2 FQNNGV. CDR3 length equals 16 residues. DNA of the CDR3: TGTGCCAGCAGCTCCGCCGGGACAGGGGGCACCGGGGAGCTGTTTTTT. Translating gives CASSSAGTGGTGELFF.

The chain recombines TRBV5-1 with TRBJ2-5, with D unclear. Germline loops: CDR1 SGHRS, CDR2 YFSETQ. Between the trimmed V and J ends, which lost 7 bases and 5 bases, there was a span of 18 bases. This CDR3 is 14 amino acids long. The CDR3 region is CASFMGPSDETQYF. In DNA form, the CDR3 reads TGCGCCAGCTTCATGGGCCCGAGTGACGAGACCCAGTACTTC. Filled out from reference TRBV5-1 and TRBJ2-5, the complete variable domain reads KAGVTQTPRYLIKTRGQQVTLSCSPISGHRSVSWYQQTPGQGLQFLFEYFSETQRNKGNFPGRFSGRQFSNSRSEMNVSTLELGDSALYLCASFMGPSDETQYFGPGTRLLVL.

V usage is TRBV18 and J usage is TRBJ2-3; 9 positions match TRBD1. The CDR3 runs 16 residues. Per the germline V gene, CDR1 is KGHSH and CDR2 is LQKENI. Trimming removed 4 bases from V and 6 bases from J; junction bases left unmatched: 11. CDR3 DNA: TGTGCCAGCTCACTACAATGGACAGGGGCAGGTGATACGCAGTATTTT. Protein: CASSLQWTGAGDTQYF.

CDR3 amino acids: CASSLAGQDNEQFF. The CDR3, as DNA: TGCGCCAGCAGCTTGGCAGGCCAGGACAATGAGCAGTTCTTC. The genes are TRBV5-1 and TRBJ2-1; D uncertain. Trimming pared 0 bases from V and 5 bases from J, leaving 9 bases between. The CDR3 is made up of 14 amino acids. Germline V gives CDR1 SGHRS, CDR2 YFSETQ.

Here the CDR3 reads CASSQDRGYTGELFF. The CDR3 DNA is TGTGCCAGCAGCCAAGACAGGGGCTACACCGGGGAGCTGTTTTTT. The chain carries TRBV5-6 and TRBJ2-2, with 8 bases matching TRBD1. Germline V gene sequence: CDR1 SGHDT, CDR2 YYEEEE. The CDR3 totals 15 residues. V dropped 4 bases and J dropped 3; count of bases not matched to a gene: 5. Full variable domain (remainder filled in from reference TRBV5-6 and TRBJ2-2): DAGVTQSPTHLIKTRGQQVTLRCSPKSGHDTVSWYQQALGQGPQFIFQYYEEEERQRGNFPDRFSGHQFPNYSSELNVNALLLGDSALYLCASSQDRGYTGELFFGEGSRLTVL.

The chain employs TRBV4-3 and TRBJ1-3; 8 bases align to TRBD1. J was trimmed by 4 bases and V by 0 bases; bases with no gene match: 5. Germline V CDR1 and CDR2: LGHNA, YSLEER. The CDR3 length is 16 residues. The CDR3 loop is CASSQDYRGNGNTIYF. Here the CDR3 DNA reads TGCGCCAGCAGCCAAGACTACAGGGGGAACGGAAACACCATATATTTT.

The rearrangement links TRBV10-1 to TRBJ2-7; no reliable D call. The length of the CDR3 is 12 residues. Trimming cost V 0 bases and J 12 bases, with 12 bases left between them. Germline CDR1 and CDR2: WNHNN and SYGVQD (reference sequence). The CDR3 DNA is TGCGCCAGCAGTGAGTCTATGGCCTCTTTGTACTTC. Translated: CASSESMASLYF.

The chain uses TRBV30 and TRBJ1-2; D call uncertain. Per germline, CDR1 GTSNPN and CDR2 SVGIG (reference sequence). V lost 2 bases to trimming and J lost 4 bases, with 8 bases between them. The CDR3 length is 12 residues. The CDR3 nucleotides read TGTGCCTGGAGTCGGGGTGGCTATGGCTACACCTTC. Its translation: CAWSRGGYGYTF.

This clone has just one count. V is TRBV6-9 and J is TRBJ1-1, with a possible D match to TRBD1 (6 bases). The CDR3 has 17 amino acids. Trimming cost V 8 bases and J 0 bases, with 22 bases left between them. CDR1 MNHGY and CDR2 SVAAGI come from the germline V gene. The CDR3 spells CASWVPTGSSMNTEAFF. CDR3 sequence (DNA): TGTGCCAGCTGGGTTCCGACAGGATCAAGTATGAACACTGAAGCTTTCTTT.

The chain links TRBV7-9 to TRBJ1-2, with D maybe TRBD1 (6 bases). Germline CDR1 is SEHNR and CDR2 is FQNEAQ (reference sequence). V was clipped by 1 base and J by 4 bases, with 10 bases between them. This CDR3 contains 14 residues. The CDR3: CASSLDGQLYGYTF. As DNA, the CDR3 is TGTGCCAGCAGCTTAGACGGACAGCTCTATGGCTACACCTTC.

V gene TRBV5-6 combines with J gene TRBJ2-5; D is perhaps TRBD2 (6 bases). The ends were cut back, 0 bases at V and 3 bases at J, with 15 bases in the middle. CDR1 SGHDT and CDR2 YYEEEE come from the germline V gene. This CDR3 is built from 16 residues. The CDR3 is CASSLELAEAEETQYF. CDR3 DNA: TGTGCCAGCAGCTTGGAATTAGCGGAGGCAGAAGAGACCCAGTACTTC.

The V and J genes are TRBV12-5 and TRBJ2-4; maybe TRBD2 (5 bases). The germline V and J ends were trimmed by 3 bases and 6 bases, with 9 bases remaining between them. This CDR3 comprises 13 residues. CDR1 is LGHNT and CDR2 is FRNRAP in the germline V gene. The DNA of the CDR3 is TGTGCTAGTGGTTTAACGGACTTAAACATTCAGTACTTC. Translating gives CASGLTDLNIQYF.

V and J are TRBV20-1 and TRBJ1-1; D is unresolved. This CDR3 has 11 residues. The germline V and J ends were trimmed by 6 bases and 0 bases, with 5 bases remaining between them. Germline CDR1 and CDR2: DFQATT and SNEGSKA (reference sequence). The DNA for the CDR3 is TGCAGTGCATTCATGAACACTGAAGCTTTCTTT. It encodes CSAFMNTEAFF.

This chain's CDR3 is CATSRDQVPDTQYF. The CDR3, as DNA: TGTGCCACCAGCAGAGATCAGGTTCCAGATACGCAGTATTTT. The chain recombines TRBV15 with TRBJ2-3; no firm D call. The CDR3 consists of 14 residues. The V gene's germline CDR1 is LNHNV and CDR2 YYDKDF (reference sequence). Trimming stripped 0 bases from V and 4 bases from J, with 8 bases between.

The genes are TRBV2 and TRBJ2-5; possibly TRBD1 for D (6 bases). This CDR3 region has 12 residues. The germline V gene encodes CDR1 SNHLY and CDR2 FYNNEI. Trimming took 6 bases from V and 5 from J, leaving 10 bases between them. CDR3 protein: CASSPQGETQYF. The CDR3 coding sequence is TGTGCCAGCAGCCCTCAGGGGGAGACCCAGTACTTC.

This clone has just a few counts. The gene calls are TRBV18 and TRBJ1-1, with D possibly matching TRBD1 (5 bases). The V gene lost 3 bases and the J gene lost 3 bases, with 14 bases spanning the gap. The CDR3 is 15 amino acids. The germline V gene has CDR1 KGHSH and CDR2 LQKENI. Written as DNA, the CDR3 is TGTGCCAGCTCACCCATTTCTCAGGGACACACTGAAGCTTTCTTT. It is translated as CASSPISQGHTEAFF.